What follows are 14 T cell receptor beta chains derived from one specimen sequenced in a study of cytomegalovirus exposure and HLA in healthy donors (dated by TCRdb to the late 2010s). Library prep was done by the immunoSEQ multiplex PCR assay. The multiplex PCR relied on a mix of 60 forward primers for TCR Vbeta segments and 13 reverse primers for TCR Jbeta segments. TCRdb provides this immuneACCESS table in a form limited to in-frame rearrangements. Some clones are lacking; in checked studies, under half of them reflect an unresolved V gene, and why the rest are absent is not known. The sample records about 90,000 clones, roughly 76% of which are singletons. 19% of the sample lies in the top ten. The sample was PBMCs. These receptors came from a woman in her sixties or seventies in good health and CMV-seropositive.

The V and J genes are TRBV7-8 and TRBJ2-7; maybe TRBD2 (5 bases). V lost 5 bases to trimming and J lost 3 bases, with 17 bases between them. This CDR3 has 15 amino acids. Germline CDR1 reads SGHVS; CDR2 reads FQNEAQ. The CDR3 loop is CASSPWGGGSYEQYF. CDR3 in DNA: TGTGCCAGCAGCCCTTGGGGTGGAGGTAGCTACGAGCAGTACTTC.

The genes are TRBV28 and TRBJ2-3, with D possibly TRBD2 on 6 matching bases. With 6 bases removed from V and 7 bases from J, the gap between germline ends came to 20 bases. CDR1 MDHEN and CDR2 SYDVKM come from the germline V gene. This CDR3 has 15 amino acids. CDR3 sequence reads: CASSFQGRGTYTQYF. DNA of the CDR3: TGTGCCAGCAGCTTCCAAGGTCGGGGGACTTATACGCAGTATTTT.

This clone was seen only a few times. The V and J genes are TRBV4-1 and TRBJ2-5; D is perhaps TRBD2 (6 bases). Near its end, the DNA agrees better with TRBJ2-7, so the J call may be wrong. Per the germline V gene, CDR1 is MGHRA and CDR2 is YSYEKL. This CDR3 has 15 amino acids. CDR3 in amino acids: CASSQEAGRSYEQYF. Here the CDR3 DNA reads TGCGCCAGCAGCCAAGAGGCGGGACGCTCCTACGAGCAGTACTTC.

The chain joins TRBV2 to TRBJ2-4; weak D call: TRBD1 (5 bases). The V gene's germline CDR1 is SNHLY and CDR2 FYNNEI. V lost 7 bases, J lost 0 bases, and 10 bases lay in between. The CDR3 covers 14 residues. The CDR3 region has the DNA TGTGCCAGCACTGGGGCCCTAGCCAAAAACATTCAGTACTTC. Translating gives CASTGALAKNIQYF.

The J gene is TRBJ2-5, the V gene TRBV5-4; TRBD2 matches at 11 bases. V gave up 4 bases and J gave up 1 base; unmatched junction bases: 6. From germline, CDR1 is SGHNT and CDR2 YYREEE (reference sequence). CDR3 length: 16 residues. The CDR3 here is CASSPGTSGLQETQYF. CDR3 bases: TGTGCCAGCAGCCCCGGGACTAGCGGTCTCCAAGAGACCCAGTACTTC.

This clone was found a few times. The V and J genes are TRBV19 and TRBJ1-5; TRBD1 might be the D (5 bases). V dropped 6 bases and J dropped 7 bases, with 10 bases sitting between them. Germline V CDR1 and CDR2: LNHDA, SQIVND (reference sequence). The CDR3 covers 12 residues. CDR3 protein: CASRSGIQPQHF. Here the CDR3 DNA reads TGTGCCAGTAGGTCAGGGATCCAGCCCCAGCATTTT. Supplemented by reference TRBV19 and TRBJ1-5, the full variable domain reads DGGITQSPKYLFRKEGQNVTLSCEQNLNHDAMYWYRQDPGQGLRLIYYSQIVNDFQKGDIAEGYSVSREKKESFPLTVTSAQKNPTAFYLCASRSGIQPQHFGDGTRLSIL.

This clone was seen a single time. V is TRBV6-1 and J is TRBJ2-3; D is perhaps TRBD1 (5 bases). Trimming left V 5 bases short and J 4 bases short, with 16 bases between. The V gene's germline CDR1 is MNHNS and CDR2 SASEGT. The CDR3 runs 15 residues. As DNA, the CDR3 is TGTGCCAGCAGTCCCAGGGTAGGGCTTCCAGATACGCAGTATTTT. Translating gives CASSPRVGLPDTQYF.

The rearrangement links TRBV12-2 to TRBJ2-7; TRBD2, the table's D call, was not compared with the DNA. TRBV12-2 is a pseudogene locus. The CDR3 extends over 19 amino acids. In nucleotides, the CDR3 is TGTGCAAGTCGCTTAGCGCTATCTAGCGGGAGTGGTCTCTTCTACGAGCAGTACTTC. It encodes CASRLALSSGSGLFYEQYF.

This chain connects TRBV19 to TRBJ2-2; 11 bases map to TRBD1. V lost 4 bases to trimming and J lost 4 bases; unmatched junction nucleotides: 2. This CDR3 is 15 amino acids long. Germline V lookup: CDR1 LNHDA, CDR2 SQIVND (reference sequence). CDR3 sequence: CASSKGTGGTGELFF. The CDR3, as DNA: TGTGCCAGTAGTAAGGGGACAGGGGGCACCGGGGAGCTGTTTTTT.

This chain joins TRBV7-3 and TRBJ2-5; TRBD2 matches 8 bases. This CDR3 region has 15 residues. V lost 1 base and J lost 10; bases outside the gene matches: 11. Looked up from germline, CDR1 is SGHTA and CDR2 is FQGTGA. CDR3 in DNA: TGTGCCAGCAGCTTAAACGGGAGGGGGGTTGGGATCCAGTACTTC. Its translation: CASSLNGRGVGIQYF.

This chain uses TRBV28 with TRBJ2-7; the match to TRBD2 covers 14 bases. The CDR3 covers 16 residues. Germline CDR1 reads MDHEN; CDR2 reads SYDVKM. The trim removed 6 bases at V and 3 bases at J, leaving 7 bases unmatched. The DNA of the CDR3 is TGTGCCAGCAGCTGGGGACTAGCGGGAGTTCGCTACGAGCAGTACTTC. It translates to CASSWGLAGVRYEQYF.

This clone was recorded once. This sequence joins TRBV19 and TRBJ1-5, with D perhaps matching TRBD1 (5 bases). The CDR3 sequence is 15 residues long. Trimming shortened V by 8 bases and J by 4 bases, and 18 bases separated the two germline ends. CDR1 LNHDA and CDR2 SQIVND come from the germline V gene (reference sequence). The CDR3 loop is CASDETSGLNQPQHF. The CDR3 nucleotides read TGTGCCAGTGACGAAACCTCGGGACTTAATCAGCCCCAGCATTTT.

The CDR3 spells CASSETGNYGYTF. The CDR3 DNA sequence: TGTGCCAGTTCTGAGACAGGGAACTATGGCTACACCTTC. V and J are TRBV7-2 and TRBJ1-2, with 7 bases identical to TRBD1. Germline loops: CDR1 SGHTA, CDR2 FQGNSA. V was clipped by 9 bases and J by 2 bases; unmatched bases: 6. The CDR3 runs to 13 residues.

The chain joins TRBV30 to TRBJ2-1; TRBD2 matches at 9 bases. Unmatched junction bases numbered 10, after V lost 5 bases and J lost 5 bases. The V gene's germline CDR1 is GTSNPN and CDR2 SVGIG (reference sequence). The CDR3 contains 15 residues. The CDR3, as DNA: TGTGCCTGGTGCCCTTTGAGCGGGAGGAACAATGAGCAGTTCTTC. It specifies CAWCPLSGRNNEQFF.